The 20 T cell receptor beta chains presented below share a single source sample, sequenced in a study of CD8+CD57+ T cells in acquired aplastic anemia. The template used for profiling TCR beta VDJ and CDR3 was genomic DNA. Each CDR3 protein is one row after TCRdb ran MiXCR on the reads. The repertoire holds 150,000 to 200,000 distinct CDR3 sequences, under 70% seen once, with around 45% in the top ten. Sequenced: sorted CD4+, CD8+, or CD8+CD57+ T cells (not recorded which) from PBMCs. The receptors were gathered from a human donor with severe aplastic anemia or a healthy control (not recorded which).

This chain links TRBV25-1 with TRBJ1-3, with 7 nucleotides matching TRBD1. CDR1 and CDR2 from the germline V gene are MGHDK and SYGVNS. The CDR3 consists of 16 residues. With V trimmed by 4 bases and J by 2 bases, 8 bases remained unmatched. In DNA, the CDR3 is TGTGCCAGCAGTGCCGCTGGGCAGGGGGCTGGAAACACCATATATTTT. It specifies CASSAAGQGAGNTIYF. Complete variable domain (other parts from reference TRBV25-1 and TRBJ1-3): EADIYQTPRYLVIGTGKKITLECSQTMGHDKMYWYQQDPGMELHLIHYSYGVNSTEKGDLSSESTVSRIRTEHFPLTLESARPSHTSQYLCASSAAGQGAGNTIYFGEGSWLTVV.

This clonotype was found many times. The chain's CDR3 is CASTGQGWANVLTF. As DNA, the CDR3 is TGTGCCAGTACCGGACAGGGTTGGGCCAACGTCCTGACTTTC. The chain carries TRBV19 and TRBJ2-6; 8 bases are shared with TRBD1. Per the germline V gene, CDR1 is LNHDA and CDR2 is SQIVND (reference sequence). This CDR3 has 14 amino acids. The junction had 4 bases not matched to a gene; V was cut back by 7 bases and J by 5 bases.

In this sample, this clonotype turned up once. CDR3 sequence (DNA): TGTGCCAGTGGGGGACAGAATAATTCACCCCTCCACTTT. The encoded protein is CASGGQNNSPLHF. The chain links TRBV5-6 to TRBJ1-6; 7 bases align to TRBD1. The length of the CDR3 is 13 residues. Germline CDR1 is SGHDT and CDR2 is YYEEEE. Losses at the gene ends were 8 bases for V and 5 bases for J; bases not matched to a gene: 4.

The chain uses TRBV29-1 and TRBJ2-7; D is undetermined. CDR1 and CDR2 from the germline V gene are SQVTM and ANQGSEA. The V gene lost 4 bases and the J gene lost 0 bases, with 10 bases spanning the gap. The CDR3 length is 13 residues. The CDR3 here is CSVGHPLSYEQYF. The CDR3 DNA sequence: TGCAGCGTTGGTCACCCCCTCTCCTACGAGCAGTACTTC.

V usage is TRBV20-1 and J usage is TRBJ1-1; D is unresolved. The CDR3 length is 14 residues. Germline CDR1 is DFQATT and CDR2 is SNEGSKA (reference sequence). Trimming stripped 0 bases from V and 1 base from J, with 9 bases between. DNA of the CDR3: TGCAGTGCTAGAGAGGGAGACACGAACACTGAAGCTTTCTTT. Translating it yields CSAREGDTNTEAFF.

This clonotype was recorded many times. The J gene is TRBJ1-2, the V gene TRBV19; D not certain. Germline values: CDR1 LNHDA, CDR2 SQIVND (reference sequence). V lost 5 bases and J 6 bases, leaving 13 bases between the germline ends. The CDR3 extends over 13 amino acids. CDR3 nucleotides: TGTGCCAGTAGTCCCCTGGTAGCCGATGGCTACACCTTC. It encodes CASSPLVADGYTF.

The chain recombines TRBV7-2 with TRBJ1-1; tentatively, D is TRBD1 (5 bases). The CDR3 extends over 14 amino acids. V lost 6 bases to trimming and J lost 8 bases, with 19 bases between them. The germline gives CDR1 SGHTA, CDR2 FQGNSA. This CDR3 reads CASSPNGGGTEAFF. Written as DNA, the CDR3 is TGTGCCAGCAGTCCCAATGGGGGGGGAACAGAAGCTTTCTTT.

The table lists this clonotype with a few counts. CDR3 amino acids: CATSRDGGLNSPLHF. The CDR3 nucleotides read TGTGCCACCAGCAGAGATGGGGGGCTTAATTCACCCCTCCACTTT. The chain carries TRBV15 and TRBJ1-6; D is perhaps TRBD1 (6 bases). Trimming shortened V by 0 bases and J by 6 bases, and 9 bases separated the two germline ends. From germline, CDR1 is LNHNV and CDR2 YYDKDF (reference sequence). There are 15 residues in the CDR3.

The chain combines TRBV7-9 with TRBJ1-2; D gene ambiguous. Germline V gives CDR1 SEHNR, CDR2 FQNEAQ (reference sequence). Trimming cost V 5 bases and J 4 bases, with 17 bases left between them. This CDR3 region has 15 residues. The CDR3 DNA sequence: TGTGCCAGCAGCCAAGAAAGGGATCCCCTCTATGGCTACACCTTC. Its translation: CASSQERDPLYGYTF. The full variable domain, in which reference TRBV7-9 and TRBJ1-2 provide the parts outside the CDR3, is DTGVSQNPRHKITKRGQNVTFRCDPISEHNRLYWYRQTLGQGPEFLTYFQNEAQLEKSRLLSDRFSAERPKGSFSTLEIQRTEQGDSAMYLCASSQERDPLYGYTFGSGTRLTVV.

This clonotype occurred many times. The V gene is TRBV7-9, the J gene TRBJ2-7; possible D gene TRBD2, 5 bases. Germline CDR1 and CDR2: SEHNR and FQNEAQ (reference sequence). The V end was cut by 4 bases, the J end by 6 bases, with 10 bases between. The CDR3 is made up of 12 amino acids. The CDR3 spells CASSSSSLEQYF. CDR3 DNA: TGTGCCAGCAGCTCTAGCTCTCTCGAGCAGTACTTC.

This clonotype was picked up a small number of times. V and J are TRBV25-1 and TRBJ2-6; tentatively, D is TRBD1 (6 bases). Germline V gene sequence: CDR1 MGHDK, CDR2 SYGVNS. The V end was cut by 6 bases, the J end by 1 base, with 10 bases between. This CDR3 has 15 amino acids. CDR3 nucleotides: TGTGCCAGCAGCACCAGGGGTTCTGGGGCCAACGTCCTGACTTTC. Protein: CASSTRGSGANVLTF.

This clonotype was detected only a few times. The chain combines TRBV15 with TRBJ2-5, with TRBD2 matching 13 bases. The germline V gene has CDR1 LNHNV and CDR2 YYDKDF (reference sequence). The CDR3 length is 15 residues. J gave up 5 bases and V 5 bases, and 5 bases lay outside the gene matches. The DNA for the CDR3 is TGTGCCACCAGCGTCGGACTAGCGGGAGAGGAGACCCAGTACTTC. As protein: CATSVGLAGEETQYF.

This chain links TRBV7-9 with TRBJ2-5; D is possibly TRBD1 or TRBD2 (5 bases each). The CDR3 is made up of 15 amino acids. Germline assignment: CDR1 SEHNR and CDR2 FQNEAQ (reference sequence). The V end was cut by 6 bases, the J end by 5 bases, with 19 bases between. The CDR3 sequence is CASSSRESKGETQYF. CDR3 nucleotide sequence: TGTGCCAGCAGTTCCCGGGAATCAAAGGGGGAGACCCAGTACTTC.

The gene calls are TRBV9 and TRBJ1-3; D not certain. The CDR3 runs 15 residues. Germline assignment: CDR1 SGDLS and CDR2 YYNGEE. V lost 1 base and J 0 bases, leaving 8 bases between the germline ends. The CDR3 DNA sequence: TGTGCCAGCAGCGTATCGCGGAACTCTGGAAACACCATATATTTT. It codes for CASSVSRNSGNTIYF.

The chain has TRBV12-3 or TRBV12-4 and TRBJ1-1; D is unclear. CDR3 length: 14 amino acids. Trimming cost V 3 bases and J 1 base, with 9 bases left between them. CDR3 amino acids: CASSFPDSNTEAFF. CDR3 nucleotides: TGTGCCAGCAGTTTTCCCGACTCGAACACTGAAGCTTTCTTT.

This rearrangement joins TRBV10-1 to TRBJ1-4; the D is unclear. V was pared by 3 bases and J by 8 bases, with 16 bases between. From germline, CDR1 is WNHNN and CDR2 SYGVQD (reference sequence). The CDR3 totals 15 residues. The CDR3 region is CASSESGLFEEKLFF. DNA of the CDR3: TGCGCCAGCAGTGAATCAGGCCTCTTCGAGGAAAAACTGTTTTTT.

The rearrangement joins TRBV24-1 to TRBJ1-2; D unclear. V gave up 5 bases and J gave up 2 bases, with 14 bases separating them. Germline V gives CDR1 KGHDR, CDR2 SFDVKD. The CDR3 runs 15 residues. Written as DNA, the CDR3 is TGTGCCACCAGTGCAAGTTGGGCCCCAAACTATGGCTACACCTTC. The encoded protein is CATSASWAPNYGYTF.

The gene calls are TRBV10-1 and TRBJ1-3, with D unclear. The V gene's germline CDR1 is WNHNN and CDR2 SYGVQD (reference sequence). Trimming stripped 8 bases from V and 0 bases from J, with 14 bases between. The CDR3 runs 15 residues. The chain's CDR3 is CASAGRLCSGNTIYF. The CDR3 DNA is TGCGCCAGCGCTGGGAGGCTGTGCTCTGGAAACACCATATATTTT.

The V call is TRBV15, the J call TRBJ1-2; D gene ambiguous. The CDR3 contains 15 residues. Germline V gives CDR1 LNHNV, CDR2 YYDKDF (reference sequence). Trimming stripped 2 bases from V and 8 bases from J, with 18 bases between. The CDR3 region is CATSRSLGRSSGYTF. The CDR3 bases are TGTGCCACCAGCAGATCATTGGGGAGATCCAGCGGCTACACCTTC.

The CDR3 reads CASSFLDYTDTQYF. CDR3 bases: TGTGCCAGCAGCTTTCTGGACTACACAGATACGCAGTATTTT. This chain links TRBV11-2 with TRBJ2-3, with a tentative D call TRBD2 (6 bases). The V end lost 3 bases, the J end lost 2 bases, and 9 bases lay between the germline ends. Germline V CDR1 and CDR2: SGHAT, FQNNGV. The CDR3 extends over 14 amino acids.